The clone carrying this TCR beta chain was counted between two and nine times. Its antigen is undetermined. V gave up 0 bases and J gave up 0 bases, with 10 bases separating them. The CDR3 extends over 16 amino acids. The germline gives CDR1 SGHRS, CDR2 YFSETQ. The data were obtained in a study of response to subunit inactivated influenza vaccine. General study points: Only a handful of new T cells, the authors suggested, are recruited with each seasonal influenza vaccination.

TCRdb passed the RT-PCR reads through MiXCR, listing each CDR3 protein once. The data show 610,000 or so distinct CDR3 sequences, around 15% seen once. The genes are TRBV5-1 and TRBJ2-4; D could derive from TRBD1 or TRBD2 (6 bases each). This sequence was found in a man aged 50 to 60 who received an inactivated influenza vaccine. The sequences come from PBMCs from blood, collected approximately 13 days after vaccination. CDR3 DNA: TGCGCCAGCAGCTTGGAGGGGGGCAGAGCCAAAAACATTCAGTACTTC. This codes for CASSLEGGRAKNIQYF. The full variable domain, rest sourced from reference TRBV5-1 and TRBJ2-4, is KAGVTQTPRYLIKTRGQQVTLSCSPISGHRSVSWYQQTPGQGLQFLFEYFSETQRNKGNFPGRFSGRQFSNSRSEMNVSTLELGDSALYLCASSLEGGRAKNIQYFGAGTRLSVL.